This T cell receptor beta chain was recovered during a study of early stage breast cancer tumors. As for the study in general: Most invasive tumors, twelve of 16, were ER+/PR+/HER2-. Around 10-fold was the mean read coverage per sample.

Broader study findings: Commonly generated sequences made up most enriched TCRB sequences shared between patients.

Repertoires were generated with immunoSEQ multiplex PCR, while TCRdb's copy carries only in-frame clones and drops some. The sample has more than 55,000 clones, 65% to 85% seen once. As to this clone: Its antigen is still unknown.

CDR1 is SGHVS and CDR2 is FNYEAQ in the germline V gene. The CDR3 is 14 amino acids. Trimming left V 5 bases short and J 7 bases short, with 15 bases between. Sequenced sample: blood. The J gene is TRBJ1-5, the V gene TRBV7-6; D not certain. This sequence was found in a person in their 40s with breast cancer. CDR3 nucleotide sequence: TGTGCCAGCAGCCGAGTGCCGGGCCGGCAGCCCCAGCATTTT. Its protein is CASSRVPGRQPQHF.